The 8 T cell receptor beta chains in this list originate from one sample, sequenced in a study of cytomegalovirus exposure and HLA in healthy donors (dated 2017 in TCRdb). Preparation of the library involved the immunoSEQ multiplex PCR assay. The multiplex PCR relied on a mix of 60 forward primers for TCR Vbeta segments and 13 reverse primers for TCR Jbeta segments. TCRdb took this table from immuneACCESS and kept in-frame rearrangements with V and J called. Such tables lack part of the clones; where checked against another copy, unresolved V genes explain under half of the gap, and the rest is unexplained. The sample table records under 90,000 clones. The ten largest account for 15% of the sample. Sequencing input: PBMCs. These receptors all stem from a man in his fifties in good health and CMV-seropositive.

CDR3 region: CASSIIVLGEAFF. CDR3 bases: TGTGCCAGTAGTATAATTGTGCTCGGTGAAGCTTTCTTT. The V and J genes are TRBV19 and TRBJ1-1; D gene uncertain. Per germline, CDR1 LNHDA and CDR2 SQIVND (reference sequence). V shed 2 bases and J shed 7 bases, with 11 bases lying between them. There are 13 residues in the CDR3.

The V gene is TRBV5-1, the J gene TRBJ2-1; D is unresolved. The V end lost 2 bases, the J end lost 6 bases, and 6 bases lay between the germline ends. Germline V gene sequence: CDR1 SGHRS, CDR2 YFSETQ. This CDR3 spans 12 amino acids. CDR3 in amino acids: CASSFDTNEQFF. The CDR3, as DNA: TGCGCCAGCAGCTTTGACACCAATGAGCAGTTCTTC.

This chain connects TRBV9 to TRBJ1-5; D ambiguous. V lost 4 bases and J lost 4, with 9 bases in between. Germline V gene data show CDR1 as SGDLS and CDR2 as YYNGEE. This CDR3 is built from 13 residues. CDR3 coding DNA: TGTGCCAGCAGCATCGACATGAATCAGCCCCAGCATTTT. Translation gives CASSIDMNQPQHF.

This sequence joins TRBV7-2 and TRBJ1-2; the match to TRBD1 covers 9 bases. The J segment lost 8 bases and the V segment lost 4 bases, leaving 5 bases of the junction unmatched. Germline CDR1 and CDR2: SGHTA and FQGNSA. The CDR3 covers 13 residues. As DNA, the CDR3 is TGTGCCAGCAGCTCGGGACAGGGTGGAGGCTACACCTTC. Residues: CASSSGQGGGYTF.

V is TRBV7-9 and J is TRBJ1-2; 7 nucleotides match TRBD1. The CDR3 runs to 15 residues. The V gene end was trimmed by 5 bases and the J gene end by 2 bases; junction bases not matched to a gene: 8. CDR1 SEHNR and CDR2 FQNEAQ come from the germline V gene (reference sequence). CDR3 nucleotides: TGTGCCAGCAGCCTCCCGACAGGGACCAACTATGGCTACACCTTC. This translates into CASSLPTGTNYGYTF.

For this clone: Mismatch with germline at one junction end may stem from a read error. The genes are TRBV5-1 and TRBJ2-7; 10 bases align to TRBD2. Per germline, CDR1 SGHRS and CDR2 YFSETQ. The CDR3 runs 16 residues. The CDR3 coding sequence is TGCGTCAGCAGCTCACAAACTAGCGGGGCCTCCTACGAGCAGTACTTC. Its translation: CVSSSQTSGASYEQYF.

Turning to this clone: The junction departs from the called germline gene at one end, perhaps through a read error. The V and J genes are TRBV18 and TRBJ2-7; D tentatively fits TRBD1 or TRBD2 (7 bases each). Germline V gene lookup returns CDR1 KGHSH and CDR2 LQKENI. This CDR3 comprises 13 residues. This chain's CDR3 is CASSPQGRDEQYF. Written as DNA, the CDR3 is TGTGCCAGCTCGCCACAGGGGAGGGACGAGCAGTACTTC.

V usage is TRBV4-3 and J usage is TRBJ2-6; TRBD1 is a possible D gene (5 bases). CDR1 is LGHNA and CDR2 is YSLEER in the germline V gene. The CDR3 is made up of 18 amino acids. Trimming took off 0 bases at V and 0 bases at J, with 12 bases between the two ends. CDR3 coding DNA: TGCGCCAGCAGCCAAGATCGCCTAAGGGGCTCTGGGGCCAACGTCCTGACTTTC. It specifies CASSQDRLRGSGANVLTF.